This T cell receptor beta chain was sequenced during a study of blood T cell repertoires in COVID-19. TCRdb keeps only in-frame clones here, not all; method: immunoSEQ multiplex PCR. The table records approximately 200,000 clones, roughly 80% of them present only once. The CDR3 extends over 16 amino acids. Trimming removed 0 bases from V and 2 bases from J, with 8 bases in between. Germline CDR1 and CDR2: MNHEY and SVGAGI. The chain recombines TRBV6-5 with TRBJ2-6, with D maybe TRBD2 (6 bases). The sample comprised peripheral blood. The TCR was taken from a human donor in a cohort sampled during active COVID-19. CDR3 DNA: TGTGCCAGCAGTTACTCCTGGAGGGCTGGGGCCAACGTCCTGACTTTC. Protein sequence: CASSYSWRAGANVLTF.